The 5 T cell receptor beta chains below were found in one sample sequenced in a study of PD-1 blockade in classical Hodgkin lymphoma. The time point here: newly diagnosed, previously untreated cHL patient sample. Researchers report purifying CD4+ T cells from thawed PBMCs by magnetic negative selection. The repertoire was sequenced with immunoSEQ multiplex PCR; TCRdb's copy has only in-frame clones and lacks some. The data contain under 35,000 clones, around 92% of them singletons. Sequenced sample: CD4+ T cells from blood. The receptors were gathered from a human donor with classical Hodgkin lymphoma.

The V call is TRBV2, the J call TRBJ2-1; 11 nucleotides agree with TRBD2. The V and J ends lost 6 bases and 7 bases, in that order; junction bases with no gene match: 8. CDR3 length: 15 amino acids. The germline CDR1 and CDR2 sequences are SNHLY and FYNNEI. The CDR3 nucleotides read TGTGCCAGCAGGATAGCGGGAGGGTGGGGGAATGAGCAGTTCTTC. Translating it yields CASRIAGGWGNEQFF.

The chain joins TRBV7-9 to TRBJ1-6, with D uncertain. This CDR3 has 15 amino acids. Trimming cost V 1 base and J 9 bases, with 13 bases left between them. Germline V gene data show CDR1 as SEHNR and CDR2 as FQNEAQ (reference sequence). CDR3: CASSLDRTGPSPLHF. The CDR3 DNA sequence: TGTGCCAGCAGCTTAGATCGTACCGGGCCTTCACCCCTCCACTTT.

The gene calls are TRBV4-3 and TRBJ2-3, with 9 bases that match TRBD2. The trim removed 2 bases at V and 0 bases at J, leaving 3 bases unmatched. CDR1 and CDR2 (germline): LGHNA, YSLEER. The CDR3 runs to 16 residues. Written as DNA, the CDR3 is TGCGCCAGCAGCCAAAGACTAGCGGAAAGCACAGATACGCAGTATTTT. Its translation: CASSQRLAESTDTQYF.

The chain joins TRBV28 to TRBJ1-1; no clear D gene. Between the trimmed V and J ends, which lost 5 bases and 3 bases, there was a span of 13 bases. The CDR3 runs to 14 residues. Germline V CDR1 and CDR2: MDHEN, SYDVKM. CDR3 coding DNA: TGTGCCAGCAGTCCAGTCCTGGCCCACACTGAAGCTTTCTTT. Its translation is CASSPVLAHTEAFF.

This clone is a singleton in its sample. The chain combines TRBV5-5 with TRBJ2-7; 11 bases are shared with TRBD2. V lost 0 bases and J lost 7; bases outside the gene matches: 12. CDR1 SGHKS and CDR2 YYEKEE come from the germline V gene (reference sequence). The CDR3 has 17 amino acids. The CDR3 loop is CASSLAVSGRAGEEQYF. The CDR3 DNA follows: TGTGCCAGCAGCTTGGCCGTTAGCGGGAGGGCCGGAGAAGAGCAGTACTTC.